One sample yielded the 31 T cell receptor beta chains listed below, sequenced in a study of OX40 agonist ivuxolimab in advanced cancers. Using immunoSEQ multiplex PCR, the repertoire was profiled, and TCRdb retains in-frame clones only, with some absent. The table shows tens of thousands of clones, with about 90% occurring only once. The starting material was CD4+ or CD8+ T cells sorted from blood, obtained in a trial of the OX40 agonist ivuxolimab. The source is an adult with an advanced solid tumor such as melanoma, head and neck, liver or kidney cancer.

This clone occurred a few times. The CDR3 coding sequence is TGTGCCACCAGCAGATGGGGCAACTACGAGCAGTACGTC. Amino acids: CATSRWGNYEQYV. The chain employs TRBV15 and TRBJ2-7, with a tentative D call TRBD1 (5 bases). Trimming cost V 2 bases and J 3 bases, with 8 bases left between them. This CDR3 contains 13 residues. CDR1 and CDR2 (germline): LNHNV, YYDKDF (reference sequence).

The chain is built from TRBV30 and TRBJ1-1, with D maybe TRBD1 (6 bases). CDR1 GTSNPN and CDR2 SVGIG come from the germline V gene (reference sequence). The CDR3 runs 14 residues. Trimming cost V 2 bases and J 1 base, with 11 bases left between them. CDR3 nucleotides: TGTGCCTGGAGTCTTGACAGGTGGAACACTGAAGCTTTCTTT. It specifies CAWSLDRWNTEAFF.

This clone was detected only a few times. The chain links TRBV6-5 to TRBJ1-1, with D possibly matching TRBD1 (6 bases). Per the germline V gene, CDR1 is MNHEY and CDR2 is SVGAGI. This CDR3 contains 15 residues. V was cut by 0 bases and J by 11 bases, with 19 bases left in between. CDR3 sequence reads: CASSYSFRGFDRAFF. In nucleotides, the CDR3 is TGTGCCAGCAGTTACTCTTTCCGCGGTTTCGACAGGGCTTTCTTT.

The chain couples TRBV5-1 to TRBJ1-2; 7 bases are shared with TRBD1. The J segment lost 4 bases and the V segment lost 3 bases, leaving 9 bases of the junction unmatched. Germline assignment: CDR1 SGHRS and CDR2 YFSETQ. The CDR3 consists of 15 residues. CDR3 coding DNA: TGCGCCAGCAGCTCCGAGGGGGCGCGGAGCTATGGCTACACCTTC. As protein: CASSSEGARSYGYTF.

V and J are TRBV5-1 and TRBJ1-3, with TRBD1 identical over 12 bases. CDR3 length: 15 amino acids. CDR1 SGHRS and CDR2 YFSETQ come from the germline V gene. V shed 4 bases, J shed 6 bases, and the junction held 5 bases outside the gene matches. The CDR3 DNA sequence: TGCGCCAGCAGCGCGGCGGGACAGGGGGCAAACACCATATATTTT. This sequence encodes CASSAAGQGANTIYF.

V usage is TRBV10-2 and J usage is TRBJ2-7, with D perhaps matching TRBD1 or TRBD2 (5 bases each). Trimming took 1 base from V and 1 from J, leaving 8 bases between them. In germline, CDR1 is WSHSY, CDR2 SAAADI. The CDR3 is 14 amino acids. In DNA form, the CDR3 reads TGCGCCAGCAGTGAGTTGGGGGATTCCTACGAGCAGTACTTC. Its protein product is CASSELGDSYEQYF.

V gene TRBV4-2 combines with J gene TRBJ1-2; 8 nucleotides align to TRBD1. The V and J ends lost 0 bases and 5 bases, in that order; junction bases with no gene match: 8. CDR3 size: 16 residues. CDR1 and CDR2 from the germline V gene are LGHNA and YNFKEQ. For the CDR3, the DNA is TGTGCCAGCAGCCAAGACTGGGGGGACAGGAGGTATGGCTACACCTTC. Translating it yields CASSQDWGDRRYGYTF.

The V gene is TRBV19, the J gene TRBJ2-7, with D unclear. Germline-derived CDR1 and CDR2 are LNHDA and SQIVND (reference sequence). V was clipped by 2 bases and J by 3 bases, with 2 bases between them. The CDR3 length is 11 residues. CDR3 DNA sequence: TGTGCCAGTAGTATATACTACGAGCAGTACGTC. This encodes CASSIYYEQYV.

The V call is TRBV18, the J call TRBJ2-2; 15 bases align to TRBD2. V was pared by 6 bases and J by 4 bases, with 6 bases of the junction left unmatched. This CDR3 spans 17 amino acids. Per germline, CDR1 KGHSH and CDR2 LQKENI. The CDR3, as DNA: TGTGCCAGCTCGCGGACTAGCGGGGGGGCGAGCACCGGGGAGCTGTTTTTT. Its protein product is CASSRTSGGASTGELFF.

The J gene is TRBJ1-5, the V gene TRBV19, with 7 bases matching TRBD1. With 2 bases clipped from V and 3 bases from J, the junction kept 10 bases outside the gene matches. CDR1 is LNHDA, CDR2 SQIVND, per germline (reference sequence). CDR3 length equals 17 residues. The CDR3 here is CASSINSGGGFNQPQHF. The CDR3 DNA reads as TGTGCCAGTAGTATAAATTCAGGGGGAGGGTTCAATCAGCCCCAGCATTTT.

The chain joins TRBV11-2 to TRBJ2-3; weak D call: TRBD1 (5 bases). Germline values: CDR1 SGHAT, CDR2 FQNNGV. V was cut by 0 bases and J by 1 base, with 11 bases left in between. This CDR3 has 16 amino acids. Here the CDR3 reads CASSLDQGWGTDTQYF. The CDR3 nucleotides read TGTGCCAGCAGCTTAGATCAGGGCTGGGGCACAGATACGCAGTATTTT.

The gene calls are TRBV6-5 and TRBJ1-5; tentative D call: TRBD1 (6 bases). Deletions cut 8 bases from V and 1 base from J, with 12 bases between. This CDR3 has 14 residues. The germline V gene has CDR1 MNHEY and CDR2 SVGAGI. The CDR3 coding sequence is TGTGCCAGCGGGGGGCCGGGAAGCAATCAGCCCCAGCATTTT. It codes for CASGGPGSNQPQHF.

The V and J genes are TRBV18 and TRBJ1-1, with TRBD1 identical over 7 bases. The CDR3 spans 15 residues. V shed 4 bases and J 1 base; nucleotides not matched to a gene: 6. The V gene's germline CDR1 is KGHSH and CDR2 LQKENI. CDR3 residues: CASSRLEGANTEAFF. CDR3 bases: TGTGCCAGCTCACGGCTCGAGGGGGCGAACACTGAAGCTTTCTTT.

The V and J genes are TRBV11-3 and TRBJ2-1, with D hard to call. Germline V gives CDR1 SGHNT, CDR2 YENEEA. The CDR3 spans 15 residues. Trimming pared 4 bases from V and 3 bases from J, leaving 13 bases between. In DNA form, the CDR3 reads TGTGCCAGCAGCTCGACGGCGGAATTCTACAATGAGCAGTTCTTC. The encoded protein is CASSSTAEFYNEQFF.

The chain has TRBV18 and TRBJ1-4; D not resolved. The CDR3 loop spans 16 amino acids. Per the germline V gene, CDR1 is KGHSH and CDR2 is LQKENI. The germline V and J ends were trimmed by 3 bases and 0 bases, with 11 bases remaining between them. The CDR3 spells CASSPSGAATNEKLFF. The DNA for the CDR3 is TGTGCCAGCTCACCGTCCGGAGCTGCAACTAATGAAAAACTGTTTTTT.

This clone was detected only once. The rearrangement uses TRBV6-6 and TRBJ2-2; possible D gene TRBD2, 6 bases. This CDR3 is 13 amino acids long. V gave up 4 bases and J gave up 10 bases, with 13 bases separating them. From germline, CDR1 is MNHNY and CDR2 SVGAGI (reference sequence). The CDR3 nucleotides are TGTGCCAGCAGTTCCACCGGGAGTGAGGAGCTGTTTTTT. Protein sequence: CASSSTGSEELFF.

The genes are TRBV5-4 and TRBJ2-1, with a possible D match to TRBD1 (6 bases). The V end lost 1 base, the J end lost 3 bases, and 11 bases lay between the germline ends. CDR3 length equals 15 residues. Germline values: CDR1 SGHNT, CDR2 YYREEE (reference sequence). The CDR3 spells CASSLRGILYNEQFF. CDR3 bases: TGTGCCAGCAGCTTGAGGGGGATCCTCTACAATGAGCAGTTCTTC.

The J gene is TRBJ1-5, the V gene TRBV27; 9 nucleotides align to TRBD1. Germline lookup yields CDR1 MNHEY and CDR2 SMNVEV (reference sequence). The CDR3 runs 15 residues. The junction had 3 bases not matched to a gene; V was cut back by 6 bases and J by 0 bases. The CDR3 coding sequence is TGTGCCAGCAGCCCACAGGGGGCTAGCAATCAGCCCCAGCATTTT. As protein: CASSPQGASNQPQHF.

This chain connects TRBV6-5 to TRBJ1-1; 10 bases map to TRBD1. With V trimmed by 5 bases and J by 5 bases, 8 bases remained unmatched. The CDR3 runs 15 residues. The germline gives CDR1 MNHEY, CDR2 SVGAGI. The chain's CDR3 is CASSTTTGGETEAFF. In DNA, the CDR3 is TGTGCCAGCAGTACCACGACAGGGGGCGAAACTGAAGCTTTCTTT.

The V and J genes are TRBV4-1 and TRBJ2-5, with 9 bases fitting TRBD2. The germline gives CDR1 MGHRA, CDR2 YSYEKL. Trimming cost V 1 base and J 2 bases; bases outside gene matches: 11. The CDR3 is made up of 18 amino acids. CDR3 nucleotide sequence: TGCGCCAGCAGCCAAGGACCCTCCCGGACTAGCGTACAAGAGACCCAGTACTTC. Amino acids: CASSQGPSRTSVQETQYF.

This chain uses TRBV27 with TRBJ1-2; unclear D gene. Deletions cut 3 bases from V and 4 bases from J, with 12 bases between. CDR1 is MNHEY, CDR2 SMNVEV, per germline (reference sequence). The CDR3 runs 14 residues. This CDR3 is CASSLAGPIYGYTF. DNA of the CDR3: TGTGCCAGCAGTTTGGCAGGCCCTATCTATGGCTACACCTTC.

This sequence joins TRBV18 and TRBJ2-2, with TRBD1 as a possible D gene (6 bases). Germline-derived CDR1 and CDR2 are KGHSH and LQKENI. The CDR3 is 16 residues long. V lost 0 bases to trimming and J lost 0 bases, with 8 bases between them. This CDR3 reads CASSPPQGPNTGELFF. The CDR3 nucleotides read TGTGCCAGCTCACCACCGCAGGGGCCGAACACCGGGGAGCTGTTTTTT.

The CDR3 protein is CASSLDGETGNTIYF. The CDR3, as DNA: TGCGCCAGCAGCTTGGACGGGGAGACTGGAAACACCATATATTTT. The chain links TRBV5-1 to TRBJ1-3; D gene unclear. Trimming pared 0 bases from V and 2 bases from J, leaving 9 bases between. This CDR3 is built from 15 residues. The germline CDR1 and CDR2 sequences are SGHRS and YFSETQ. Complete variable domain (other parts from reference TRBV5-1 and TRBJ1-3): KAGVTQTPRYLIKTRGQQVTLSCSPISGHRSVSWYQQTPGQGLQFLFEYFSETQRNKGNFPGRFSGRQFSNSRSEMNVSTLELGDSALYLCASSLDGETGNTIYFGEGSWLTVV.

V gene TRBV18 combines with J gene TRBJ2-1; TRBD1 agrees at 9 bases. Germline values: CDR1 KGHSH, CDR2 LQKENI. V was clipped by 4 bases and J by 0 bases; unmatched bases: 10. CDR3 size: 18 residues. The CDR3 loop is CASSRLTGGKSSYNEQFF. The CDR3 coding sequence is TGTGCCAGCTCACGACTAACAGGGGGCAAGAGCTCCTACAATGAGCAGTTCTTC.

This sequence joins TRBV5-8 and TRBJ1-5, with TRBD1 identical over 7 bases. The trim removed 4 bases at V and 3 bases at J, leaving 7 bases unmatched. Germline CDR1 reads SGHTS; CDR2 reads YDEGEE. The CDR3 runs to 15 residues. The CDR3 DNA sequence: TGTGCCAGCAGCGGTGGGACAGCAACCAATCAGCCCCAGCATTTT. Its protein product is CASSGGTATNQPQHF.

The chain recombines TRBV9 with TRBJ2-2, with D unclear. The CDR3 loop spans 14 amino acids. Germline CDR1 reads SGDLS; CDR2 reads YYNGEE. With 0 bases removed from V and 4 bases from J, the gap between germline ends came to 7 bases. The CDR3 bases are TGTGCCAGCAGCGTAGTTCCGGCCACCGGGGAGCTGTTTTTT. Translating it yields CASSVVPATGELFF.

This chain connects TRBV9 to TRBJ2-7; D not certain. Germline values: CDR1 SGDLS, CDR2 YYNGEE. Trimming stripped 0 bases from V and 2 bases from J, with 15 bases between. This CDR3 spans 16 amino acids. CDR3 sequence (DNA): TGTGCCAGCAGCGTAGCTACTGATGCGGAACCCTACGAGCAGTACTTC. This codes for CASSVATDAEPYEQYF.

As concerns this clone: The same CDR3 also results from other DNA sequences found in this sample. The genes are TRBV18 and TRBJ2-5; D unclear. The CDR3 covers 10 residues. V lost 6 bases and J 4 bases, leaving 3 bases between the germline ends. Germline CDR1 reads KGHSH; CDR2 reads LQKENI. The CDR3 DNA sequence: TGTGCCAGCTCGGGAGAGACCCAGTACTTC. Translating gives CASSGETQYF.

The CDR3 protein is CASRPQGSYGYTF. CDR3 in DNA: TGTGCCAGCAGGCCCCAGGGGAGTTACGGCTACACCTTC. This chain uses TRBV6-5 with TRBJ1-2; maybe TRBD1 (6 bases). V was trimmed by 6 bases and J by 8 bases, leaving 16 bases between them. Germline assignment: CDR1 MNHEY and CDR2 SVGAGI. The CDR3 spans 13 residues.

V gene TRBV25-1 combines with J gene TRBJ1-6, with a possible D match to TRBD1 (6 bases). Trimming cost V 9 bases and J 6 bases, with 18 bases left between them. CDR3 length: 15 amino acids. Germline CDR1 is MGHDK and CDR2 is SYGVNS. The CDR3 DNA is TGTGCCAGTAAGGGGGGAGGGGCGGCTAATTCACCCCTCCACTTT. Translated, it gives CASKGGGAANSPLHF.

The chain combines TRBV2 with TRBJ1-4; 9 bases are a match to TRBD1. There are 16 residues in the CDR3. J lost 0 bases, V lost 4 bases, and 3 bases had no gene match. CDR1 is SNHLY and CDR2 is FYNNEI in the germline V gene. This chain's CDR3 is CASSGGQGATNEKLFF. DNA of the CDR3: TGTGCCAGCAGTGGGGGACAGGGTGCAACTAATGAAAAACTGTTTTTT. Full variable domain (remainder filled in from reference TRBV2 and TRBJ1-4): EPEVTQTPSHQVTQMGQEVILRCVPISNHLYFYWYRQILGQKVEFLVSFYNNEISEKSEIFDDQFSVERPDGSNFTLKIRSTKLEDSAMYFCASSGGQGATNEKLFFGSGTQLSVL.